These T cell receptor beta chains were read from a single sample in a study of Graves' ophthalmopathy and Graves' hyperthyroidism. TCRdb reprocessed the multiplex PCR reads with MiXCR, giving one entry per CDR3 protein. The sample consists of some 250,000 distinct CDR3 sequences, less than 55% of them appearing once. The specimen sequenced was peripheral blood. The receptors stem from an adult man with Graves' ophthalmopathy. Each CDR3 is given without its conserved first and last residue.

J gene | V gene | CDR3 protein
TRBJ2-5 | TRBV2 | ASKGGASQETQY
TRBJ1-4 | TRBV7-2 | ASSYESRDREKLF
TRBJ1-2 | TRBV20-1 | SARERGSQVDGYT
TRBJ2-7 | TRBV7-9 | ASSLGAGRDEQY
TRBJ2-7 | TRBV20-1 | SARDDRTPIGEQY
TRBJ2-7 | TRBV20-1 | SAYRVPDQY
TRBJ1-2 | TRBV2 | ASTPGVANYGYT
- | TRBV7-2 | ASSFRRGSYNEQF
TRBJ1-4 | TRBV29-1 | SVGQGVRLF
TRBJ2-7 | TRBV20-1 | SARSRTGAAYEQY
TRBJ2-5 | TRBV7-2 | ASSLYTSGRTQETQY
TRBJ1-1 | TRBV10-3 | AIKTGEVTEAF
TRBJ2-7 | TRBV7-2 | ASSSTGTGSYEQY
TRBJ2-2 | TRBV7-9 | ASSMAGLTGELF
TRBJ1-2 | TRBV7-9 | ASSLARNPYGYT
TRBJ2-7 | TRBV5-1 | ASSVIASGGGEQY
TRBJ2-7 | TRBV4-1 | ASPGQVSDEQY
TRBJ1-2 | TRBV5-8 | ASSLGQGLGYGYT
TRBJ2-2 | TRBV12-3/TRBV12-4 | ASSLYPGELF
TRBJ1-1 | TRBV5-8 | ASSFSQDTEAF
TRBJ1-5 | TRBV9 | ASSVGISNQPQH
TRBJ2-7 | TRBV20-1 | SAGRGQGFDEQY
TRBJ2-7 | TRBV19 | ASSSRQGYEQY
TRBJ1-1 | TRBV7-2 | ASRGPGSTEAS
TRBJ1-1 | TRBV28 | ASSGQGSYTEAF
TRBJ1-5 | TRBV7-2 | ASSFTQGQPQH
TRBJ1-2 | TRBV4-1 | ASSQDRGQGYT
TRBJ1-5 | TRBV20-1 | SARAGGNQPQH
TRBJ1-5 | TRBV4-1 | ASSQGQRQWPQH
TRBJ2-5 | TRBV24-1 | ATSAPTGGAETQY
TRBJ2-5 | TRBV20-1 | SARPPGETQY
TRBJ1-4 | TRBV20-1 | SAPWDGVNEKLF
TRBJ2-7 | TRBV5-8 | ASSATSARPYEQY
TRBJ2-7 | TRBV10-3 | AISTGTSGRPEQY
TRBJ1-5 | TRBV12-3/TRBV12-4 | ASGFSTNQPQH
TRBJ1-1 | TRBV28 | ATQGRGNTEAF
TRBJ2-7 | TRBV25-1 | ASSGKRTDGPYEQY
TRBJ2-5 | TRBV7-9 | ASSLGAGETQY
TRBJ1-1 | TRBV7-3 | ASSLAGQGAAEAF
TRBJ1-4 | TRBV7-2 | ASSLWGQGDEKLF
TRBJ2-6 | TRBV19 | ASTWDTPLSGANVLT
TRBJ1-5 | TRBV7-7 | ASSASQGNSNQPQH
TRBJ2-7 | TRBV2 | ASSIDPQGQY
TRBJ1-5 | TRBV7-9 | ASSLGSGVQPQH
TRBJ1-1 | TRBV5-1 | ASSLDDRAPSGAF
TRBJ2-7 | TRBV6-1 | ASTAYGGNYEQY
TRBJ1-5 | TRBV20-1 | SARDFTGENQPQH
TRBJ2-7 | TRBV5-1 | ASSYTPGPVDEQY
TRBJ1-1 | TRBV6-6 | ASSFSRGNTEAF
TRBJ1-1 | TRBV7-9 | ASSFYLTEAF
TRBJ2-7 | TRBV19 | ASPRDRGNTYEQY
TRBJ2-5 | TRBV20-1 | SARKQETQY
TRBJ2-5 | TRBV20-1 | SARAYRGQETQY
TRBJ1-4 | TRBV19 | ASSMGSATNEKLF
TRBJ1-1 | TRBV5-1 | ASSRTSTGLMNTEAF
TRBJ2-7 | TRBV2 | ASLGPGEQY
TRBJ1-4 | TRBV20-1 | SAWDRGHPATNEKLF
TRBJ1-1 | TRBV29-1 | SVEGSGLSTEAF
TRBJ2-7 | TRBV14 | ASRGDEQY